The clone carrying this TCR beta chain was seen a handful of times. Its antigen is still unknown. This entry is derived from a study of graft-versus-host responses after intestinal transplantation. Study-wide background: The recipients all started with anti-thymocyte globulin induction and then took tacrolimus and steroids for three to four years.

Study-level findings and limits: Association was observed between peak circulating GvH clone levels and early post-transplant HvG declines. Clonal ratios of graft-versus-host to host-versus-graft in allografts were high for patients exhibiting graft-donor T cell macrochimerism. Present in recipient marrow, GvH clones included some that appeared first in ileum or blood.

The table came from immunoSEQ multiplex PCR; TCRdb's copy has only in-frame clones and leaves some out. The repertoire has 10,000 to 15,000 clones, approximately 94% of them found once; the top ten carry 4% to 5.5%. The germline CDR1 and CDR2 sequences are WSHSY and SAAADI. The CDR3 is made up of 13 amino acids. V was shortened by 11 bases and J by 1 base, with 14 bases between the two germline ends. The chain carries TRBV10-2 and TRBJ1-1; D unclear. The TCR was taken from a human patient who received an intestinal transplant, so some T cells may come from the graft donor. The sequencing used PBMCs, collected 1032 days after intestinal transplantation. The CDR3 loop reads CAHSARSNTEAFF. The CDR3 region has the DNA TGCGCCCACTCCGCACGGTCGAACACTGAAGCTTTCTTT.